A single sample gave rise to the 16 T cell receptor beta chains below, sequenced in a study of shared clonotypes between healthy human individuals. Method: immunoSEQ multiplex PCR; TCRdb's copy keeps in-frame clones and lacks some. The profile shows approximately 1.4 million clones, 95% to 99% of them singletons. The material sequenced was naive CD4+ T cells sorted from blood. The subset was: CD45RA+ positively selected. These receptor sequences come from a man aged 30-40 years in good health.

About this clone: This sample also contains other DNA sequences that code for the same CDR3. The V gene is TRBV5-4, the J gene TRBJ2-5; D call uncertain. With 3 bases removed from V and 5 bases from J, the gap between germline ends came to 11 bases. This CDR3 has 13 residues. Germline assignment: CDR1 SGHNT and CDR2 YYREEE (reference sequence). The CDR3 bases are TGTGCCAGCAGCTCCAAGGGTGGGGAGACCCAGTACTTC. Translating gives CASSSKGGETQYF.

The CDR3 coding sequence is TGTGCCAGCAGCGAACTTGGGCCGGACTATGGCTACACCTTC. The encoded protein is CASSELGPDYGYTF. V and J are TRBV7-8 and TRBJ1-2; D is uncertain. CDR3 length: 14 amino acids. V lost 5 bases and J lost 3, with 13 bases in between. Germline V gene data show CDR1 as SGHVS and CDR2 as FQNEAQ.

The chain is built from TRBV2 and TRBJ2-7; no clear D gene. The CDR3 consists of 11 residues. The germline gives CDR1 SNHLY, CDR2 FYNNEI. Between the trimmed V and J ends, which lost 3 bases and 6 bases, there was a span of 6 bases. In nucleotides, the CDR3 is TGTGCCAGCAGTGATGCTCCCGAGCAGTACTTC. This translates into CASSDAPEQYF.

The chain is built from TRBV28 and TRBJ2-3; no clear D gene. The CDR3 covers 13 residues. V lost 5 bases and J 3 bases, leaving 9 bases between the germline ends. Germline loops: CDR1 MDHEN, CDR2 SYDVKM. This CDR3 reads CASSPQGTDTQYF. In DNA, the CDR3 is TGTGCCAGCAGTCCCCAAGGGACAGATACGCAGTATTTT.

The CDR3, as DNA: TGTGCCAGCAGGGACAGGGACACTGAAGCTTTCTTT. Its protein is CASRDRDTEAFF. The gene calls are TRBV28 and TRBJ1-1, with TRBD1 matching 8 bases. CDR1 is MDHEN, CDR2 SYDVKM, per germline. This CDR3 comprises 12 residues. V was pared by 6 bases and J by 3 bases, with 0 bases of the junction left unmatched.

The gene calls are TRBV2 and TRBJ2-7; maybe TRBD1 (6 bases). The germline V gene encodes CDR1 SNHLY and CDR2 FYNNEI. Trimming took 6 bases from V and 2 from J, leaving 11 bases between them. The CDR3 is made up of 13 amino acids. The DNA for the CDR3 is TGTGCCAGCAGCCGGGACAAAACCTACGAGCAGTACTTC. This translates into CASSRDKTYEQYF.

This chain links TRBV7-6 with TRBJ1-1, with a weak D call TRBD1 (5 bases). Deletions cut 6 bases from V and 4 bases from J, with 18 bases between. CDR1 and CDR2 from the germline V gene are SGHVS and FNYEAQ. This CDR3 comprises 15 residues. The CDR3 region is CASRSPGGRSTEAFF. The DNA of the CDR3 is TGTGCCAGCAGATCCCCCGGGGGAAGGAGCACTGAAGCTTTCTTT.

V usage is TRBV5-1 and J usage is TRBJ2-3, with D possibly being TRBD1 or TRBD2 (6 bases each). Trimming removed 1 base from V and 2 bases from J, with 8 bases in between. The CDR3 is 14 amino acids. The germline V gene encodes CDR1 SGHRS and CDR2 YFSETQ. In nucleotides, the CDR3 is TGCGCCAGCAGCTTGACGGGGGCCACAGATACGCAGTATTTT. Amino acids: CASSLTGATDTQYF.

The chain carries TRBV10-2 and TRBJ2-4; 9 positions match TRBD2. Germline CDR1 is WSHSY and CDR2 is SAAADI. V lost 3 bases, J lost 15 bases, and 15 bases stayed unmatched. The CDR3 is 15 residues long. CDR3 sequence (DNA): TGCGCCAGCAGTGATCTCGGGGGGGTAGCGGGAGTACGGTACTTC. This gives the protein CASSDLGGVAGVRYF.

V usage is TRBV28 and J usage is TRBJ2-7; 7 bases line up with TRBD2. The CDR3 sequence is 16 residues long. Trimming took 3 bases from V and 2 from J; bases not matched to a gene: 10. CDR1 is MDHEN, CDR2 SYDVKM, per germline. Written as DNA, the CDR3 is TGTGCCAGCAGTTTTTTGGGGGAGGGTCCCCCCTACGAGCAGTACTTC. Its protein is CASSFLGEGPPYEQYF.

The chain has TRBV5-4 and TRBJ2-7, with 7 bases aligning to TRBD1. The CDR3 runs to 14 residues. V lost 3 bases to trimming and J lost 0 bases; unmatched junction nucleotides: 3. Germline V gene lookup returns CDR1 SGHNT and CDR2 YYREEE (reference sequence). The CDR3 region has the DNA TGTGCCAGCAGCTCGGGACAGAACTCCTACGAGCAGTACTTC. Translated, it gives CASSSGQNSYEQYF.

This clone was seen only once. The chain has TRBV7-2 and TRBJ1-2; D not certain. V was cut by 4 bases and J by 8 bases, with 17 bases left in between. This CDR3 comprises 14 residues. In germline, CDR1 is SGHTA, CDR2 FQGNSA. The CDR3 DNA reads TGTGCCAGCAGCTCTCCCGGGAAAATCGGCGGCTACACCTTC. Encoded protein: CASSSPGKIGGYTF.

V usage is TRBV27 and J usage is TRBJ2-1; 8 bases fit TRBD1. Germline CDR1 is MNHEY and CDR2 is SMNVEV (reference sequence). Trimming took 6 bases from V and 9 from J; bases not matched to a gene: 10. CDR3 length: 14 amino acids. CDR3 sequence: CASSLVRGPSEQFF. The DNA of the CDR3 is TGTGCCAGCAGCCTTGTCAGGGGGCCGAGTGAGCAGTTCTTC.

The rearrangement links TRBV15 to TRBJ1-4, with D hard to call. V was pared by 5 bases and J by 0 bases, with 13 bases between. This CDR3 has 16 amino acids. The germline gives CDR1 LNHNV, CDR2 YYDKDF (reference sequence). This CDR3 is CATSLRSLATNEKLFF. CDR3 nucleotides: TGTGCCACCAGCCTACGGTCCCTTGCAACTAATGAAAAACTGTTTTTT.

The gene calls are TRBV9 and TRBJ2-1; weak D call: TRBD2 (6 bases). V was trimmed by 10 bases and J by 0 bases, leaving 17 bases between them. CDR1 and CDR2 (germline): SGDLS, YYNGEE. The CDR3 is made up of 15 amino acids. Written as DNA, the CDR3 is TGTGCCTCAACGAGGGACTGGAGCTCCTACAATGAGCAGTTCTTC. Its translation: CASTRDWSSYNEQFF. Together with reference TRBV9 and TRBJ2-1, the CDR3 gives the full variable domain: DSGVTQTPKHLITATGQRVTLRCSPRSGDLSVYWYQQSLDQGLQFLIQYYNGEERAKGNILERFSAQQFPDLHSELNLSSLELGDSALYFCASTRDWSSYNEQFFGPGTRLTVL.

V usage is TRBV5-6 and J usage is TRBJ1-4; a possible D gene is TRBD1 (5 bases). CDR1 SGHDT and CDR2 YYEEEE come from the germline V gene. CDR3 length equals 15 residues. V was cut by 4 bases and J by 5 bases, with 15 bases left in between. The CDR3 protein is CASSPVGAPNEKLFF. The CDR3 bases are TGTGCCAGCAGCCCGGTAGGGGCCCCGAATGAAAAACTGTTTTTT.